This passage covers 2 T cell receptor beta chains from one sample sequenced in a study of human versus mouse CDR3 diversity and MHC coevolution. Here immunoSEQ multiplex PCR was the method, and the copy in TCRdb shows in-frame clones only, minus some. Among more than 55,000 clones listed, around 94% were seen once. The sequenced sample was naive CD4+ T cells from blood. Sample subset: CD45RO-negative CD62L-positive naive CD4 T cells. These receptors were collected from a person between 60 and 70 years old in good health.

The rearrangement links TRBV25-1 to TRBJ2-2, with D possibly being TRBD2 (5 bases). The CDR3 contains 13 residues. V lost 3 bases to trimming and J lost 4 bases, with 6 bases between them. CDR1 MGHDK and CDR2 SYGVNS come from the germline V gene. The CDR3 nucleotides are TGTGCCAGCAGTGAGGGGAGCACCGGGGAGCTGTTTTTT. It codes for CASSEGSTGELFF.

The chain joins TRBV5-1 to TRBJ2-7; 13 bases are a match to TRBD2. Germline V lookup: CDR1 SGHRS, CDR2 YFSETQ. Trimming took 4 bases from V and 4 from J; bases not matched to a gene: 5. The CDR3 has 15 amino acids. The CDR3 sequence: CASSQTSGRSYEQYF. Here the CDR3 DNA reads TGCGCCAGCAGCCAGACTAGCGGGAGGTCGTACGAGCAGTACTTC.